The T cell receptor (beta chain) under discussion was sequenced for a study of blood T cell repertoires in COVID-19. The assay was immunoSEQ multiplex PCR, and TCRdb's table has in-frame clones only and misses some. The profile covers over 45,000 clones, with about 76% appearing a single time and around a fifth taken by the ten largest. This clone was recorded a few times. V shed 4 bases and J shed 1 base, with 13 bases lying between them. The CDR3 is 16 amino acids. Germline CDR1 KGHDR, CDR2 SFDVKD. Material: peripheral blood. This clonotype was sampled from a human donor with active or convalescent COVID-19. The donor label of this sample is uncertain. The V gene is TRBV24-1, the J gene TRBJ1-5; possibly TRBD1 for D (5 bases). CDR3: CATSDRARASNQPQHF. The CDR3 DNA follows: TGTGCCACCAGTGACCGGGCCAGGGCGAGCAATCAGCCCCAGCATTTT.